This passage covers 17 T cell receptor beta chains from one sample sequenced in a study of shared clonotypes between healthy human individuals. TCRdb's table, derived via immunoSEQ multiplex PCR, lists solely in-frame clones and lacks some. In the table there are approximately 500,000 clones, about four fifths of which are singletons. Source material: PBMCs. The receptors were sampled from a woman between 35 and 50 years old in good health. Some clones in this sample may be carry-over from other donors' samples.

V usage is TRBV18 and J usage is TRBJ1-2, with a tentative D call TRBD1 (6 bases). The germline V gene has CDR1 KGHSH and CDR2 LQKENI. The CDR3 is made up of 13 amino acids. V was clipped by 3 bases and J by 4 bases, with 9 bases between them. This CDR3 reads CASSPPGVYGYTF. As DNA, the CDR3 is TGTGCCAGCTCACCCCCAGGGGTCTATGGCTACACCTTC.

This chain joins TRBV13 and TRBJ2-3, with D tentatively TRBD2 (5 bases). The CDR3 sequence is 12 residues long. Trimming cost V 3 bases and J 7 bases, with 8 bases left between them. CDR1 is PRHDT and CDR2 is FYEKMQ in the germline V gene (reference sequence). Here the CDR3 reads CASSFSAYTQYF. The CDR3 bases are TGTGCCAGCAGCTTTAGCGCCTATACGCAGTATTTT.

Here the CDR3 DNA reads TGTGCCAGTAGTATGGTAGCCGGGGCCTCCTTGAACACTGAAGCTTTCTTT. Protein sequence: CASSMVAGASLNTEAFF. J is TRBJ1-1 and V is TRBV19, with a weak D call TRBD1 (5 bases). Germline V lookup: CDR1 LNHDA, CDR2 SQIVND (reference sequence). Trimming took 3 bases from V and 0 from J, leaving 17 bases between them. There are 17 residues in the CDR3.

This clone was picked up many times. This same CDR3 is encoded by further DNA sequences in the sample. The chain links TRBV23-1 to TRBJ1-5; D call uncertain. TRBV23-1 is designated an ORF whose function remains uncertain. The V end was cut by 0 bases, the J end by 8 bases, with 11 bases between. The length of the CDR3 is 14 residues. The CDR3 bases are TGCGCCAGCAGTCAATCTTCCTGGCCGGAGCCCCAGCATTTT. Its protein product is CASSQSSWPEPQHF.

V usage is TRBV6-5 and J usage is TRBJ1-2, with D tentatively TRBD1 (6 bases). The CDR3 length is 13 residues. Germline values: CDR1 MNHEY, CDR2 SVGAGI. V was pared by 3 bases and J by 7 bases, with 12 bases between. This CDR3 is CASSYGGAGGYTF. In nucleotides, the CDR3 is TGTGCCAGCAGTTATGGGGGGGCGGGTGGCTACACCTTC.

This clone was seen a handful of times. V usage is TRBV30 and J usage is TRBJ2-5; TRBD2 aligns across 8 bases. The CDR3 has 14 residues. With V trimmed by 4 bases and J by 3 bases, 7 bases remained unmatched. In germline, CDR1 is GTSNPN, CDR2 SVGIG (reference sequence). The CDR3 sequence: CAWTRLANKETQYF. The CDR3 nucleotides read TGTGCCTGGACTCGACTAGCGAACAAAGAGACCCAGTACTTC.

The chain couples TRBV7-9 to TRBJ2-5; tentative D call: TRBD2 (6 bases). The closer fit of TRBJ2-7 to the DNA end suggests the J call may be wrong. Germline-derived CDR1 and CDR2 are SEHNR and FQNEAQ (reference sequence). The CDR3 covers 14 residues. CDR3 sequence (DNA): TGTGCCAGCAGCTTAGCGGGCGGGGCCGACGAGCAGTACTTC. This gives the protein CASSLAGGADEQYF.

V usage is TRBV27 and J usage is TRBJ2-7; D remains unclear. Between the trimmed V and J ends, which lost 2 bases and 0 bases, there was a span of 8 bases. This CDR3 comprises 14 residues. Germline CDR1 is MNHEY and CDR2 is SMNVEV (reference sequence). This CDR3 reads CASSLMVSSYEQYF. CDR3 sequence (DNA): TGTGCCAGCAGTTTAATGGTCAGCTCCTACGAGCAGTACTTC.

The genes are TRBV11-2 and TRBJ2-2; the match to TRBD2 covers 11 bases. CDR3 size: 19 residues. Germline V gives CDR1 SGHAT, CDR2 FQNNGV. V lost 4 bases, J lost 2 bases, and 12 bases stayed unmatched. In nucleotides, the CDR3 is TGTGCCAGCAGCTCCCCCTCTCTAGCGGGAGGACTAAACACCGGGGAGCTGTTTTTT. It translates to CASSSPSLAGGLNTGELFF.

V and J are TRBV5-5 and TRBJ1-2; D remains unclear. Germline V gene data show CDR1 as SGHKS and CDR2 as YYEKEE (reference sequence). The V and J ends lost 0 bases and 2 bases respectively, with 8 bases between them. This CDR3 comprises 14 residues. Here the CDR3 reads CASSLALINYGYTF. CDR3 DNA sequence: TGTGCCAGCAGCTTGGCCCTGATAAACTATGGCTACACCTTC.

The chain is built from TRBV28 and TRBJ1-2; 7 bases are shared with TRBD1. The ends lost 7 bases at V and 2 bases at J; junction bases unmatched: 13. CDR1 is MDHEN, CDR2 SYDVKM, per germline. The CDR3 has 16 residues. Written as DNA, the CDR3 is TGTGCCAGCACCCAGGACAGGACCTCCACAAACTATGGCTACACCTTC. Amino acid sequence: CASTQDRTSTNYGYTF.

This chain uses TRBV7-3 with TRBJ2-3; D call uncertain. Trimming stripped 0 bases from V and 2 bases from J, with 9 bases between. This CDR3 has 15 residues. Germline V gives CDR1 SGHTA, CDR2 FQGTGA. CDR3 amino acids: CASSLTGRVTDTQYF. As DNA, the CDR3 is TGTGCCAGCAGCTTAACGGGTCGGGTCACAGATACGCAGTATTTT.

V gene TRBV7-2 combines with J gene TRBJ2-3, with D uncertain. Germline CDR1 is SGHTA and CDR2 is FQGNSA. There are 12 residues in the CDR3. V gave up 3 bases and J gave up 6 bases, with 7 bases separating them. CDR3 amino acids: CASSFYGDTQYF. The CDR3 DNA sequence: TGTGCCAGCAGCTTTTACGGGGATACGCAGTATTTT.

Here the CDR3 DNA reads TGTGCCAGCAGCCAAGACGGACCAGGGAATGCGTACGAGCAGTACTTC. Translated: CASSQDGPGNAYEQYF. The V and J genes are TRBV4-2 and TRBJ2-7; maybe TRBD1 (5 bases). The CDR3 length is 16 residues. With 0 bases removed from V and 4 bases from J, the gap between germline ends came to 16 bases. Germline assignment: CDR1 LGHNA and CDR2 YNFKEQ.

The chain uses TRBV10-2 and TRBJ2-1; 11 nucleotides align to TRBD2. J gave up 7 bases and V 9 bases, and 8 bases lay outside the gene matches. There are 14 residues in the CDR3. Germline loops: CDR1 WSHSY, CDR2 SAAADI. CDR3 in amino acids: CASQLAGAFNEQFF. CDR3 nucleotides: TGCGCCAGTCAACTAGCGGGAGCCTTTAATGAGCAGTTCTTC.

This chain uses TRBV5-6 with TRBJ2-7; no clear D. Germline V gene lookup returns CDR1 SGHDT and CDR2 YYEEEE. The CDR3 consists of 13 residues. Trimming took 0 bases from V and 7 from J, leaving 11 bases between them. As DNA, the CDR3 is TGTGCCAGCAGCTTGGAAGATGGCTTAGAGCAGTACTTC. As protein: CASSLEDGLEQYF. The variable domain in full, with the rest retrieved from reference TRBV5-6 and TRBJ2-7, is DAGVTQSPTHLIKTRGQQVTLRCSPKSGHDTVSWYQQALGQGPQFIFQYYEEEERQRGNFPDRFSGHQFPNYSSELNVNALLLGDSALYLCASSLEDGLEQYFGPGTRLTVT.

This clone was seen a handful of times. This chain uses TRBV7-9 with TRBJ1-1, with D hard to call. The CDR3 totals 12 residues. V lost 3 bases, J lost 6 bases, and 8 bases lay in between. The germline V gene encodes CDR1 SEHNR and CDR2 FQNEAQ (reference sequence). DNA of the CDR3: TGTGCCAGCAGCTTTGATCGGGCTGAAGCTTTCTTT. The encoded protein is CASSFDRAEAFF.